This T cell receptor (beta chain) was identified in a study of human T cells and chemical hapten exposure. Background on the study: It was small differences in pooled library volume that mainly caused per-sample TCR yields to vary. Regarding the study as a whole: Relative to control repertoires, expanded TCRs gave rise to significantly more large CDR3 similarity clusters.

The time point was: pre-sensitization, week 0. The treatment denotes: therapeutic diphenylcyclopropenone sensitization with weekly scalp DPC. Original processing notes: A per-sample median of roughly 97,000 TCRs was observed, with a range of about 20,000 to 690,600. Using its own MiXCR run on the RACE reads, TCRdb lists one record per CDR3 protein. The V and J calls reflect TCRdb's pipeline rather than the authors' work. This sample has about 59,000 distinct CDR3 sequences, with about 11% found just once. This CDR3 is built from 16 residues. V was trimmed by 2 bases and J by 1 base, leaving 12 bases between them. A few counts support this clonotype. Its antigen is currently unknown.

The sequence came from a woman between 40 and 50 years old with alopecia areata. Some clones in this sample may be carry-over from other donors' samples. The material was whole blood, obtained in connection with sensitization to the hapten diphenylcyclopropenone (DPC). The chain has TRBV12-3 or TRBV12-4 and TRBJ1-5; possibly TRBD1 for D (5 bases). The CDR3 region is CASSLNRGGSNQPQHF. The CDR3 nucleotides are TGTGCCAGCAGTTTAAATAGGGGCGGGAGCAATCAGCCCCAGCATTTT.